This is a list of T cell receptor beta chains from one sample in a study of OX40 agonist ivuxolimab in advanced cancers. TCRdb's table, derived via immunoSEQ multiplex PCR, lists solely in-frame clones and lacks some. The data contain about 31,000 clones, approximately 86% of them singletons. This specimen consisted of CD4+ or CD8+ T cells sorted from blood, obtained in a trial of the OX40 agonist ivuxolimab. The receptors were sampled from an adult with an advanced solid tumor such as melanoma, head and neck, liver or kidney cancer. Both conserved end residues are part of each CDR3. The order of the fields is J gene, D gene, V gene, clone size, CDR3 protein, CDR3 DNA. The D gene is left open where the match is weak. Size is stated for part of the rows, as once, few or many counts, or as a class when the clone is expanded.

J: TRBJ2-1; D: NA; V: TRBV6-1; size: NA; CDR3: CASSLSPSSYNEQFF; DNA: TGTGCCAGCAGTCTCAGTCCGAGCTCCTACAATGAGCAGTTCTTC
J: TRBJ2-1; D: TRBD2; V: TRBV25-1; size: NA; CDR3: CASSLSGGAPVEQFF; DNA: TGTGCCAGCAGCCTTAGCGGGGGGGCCCCGGTTGAGCAGTTCTTC
J: TRBJ2-5; D: NA; V: TRBV7-8; size: NA; CDR3: CASSLSGRETQYF; DNA: TGTGCCAGCAGCTTGTCGGGGAGGGAGACCCAGTACTTC
J: TRBJ2-5; D: NA; V: TRBV6-5; size: NA; CDR3: CASPQGHSKETQYF; DNA: TGTGCCAGCCCACAAGGGCACAGTAAAGAGACCCAGTACTTC
J: TRBJ2-5; D: NA; V: TRBV7-9; size: NA; CDR3: CASSLAWGPQETQYF; DNA: TGTGCCAGCAGCTTAGCATGGGGACCTCAAGAGACCCAGTACTTC
J: TRBJ2-1; D: TRBD2; V: TRBV30; size: NA; CDR3: CAWSTGTSGYNEQFF; DNA: TGTGCCTGGAGCACCGGGACTAGCGGGTACAATGAGCAGTTCTTC
J: TRBJ1-2; D: NA; V: TRBV4-2; size: NA; CDR3: CASSPPRRRRGYTF; DNA: TGTGCCAGCAGCCCTCCCCGGCGGCGGCGCGGCTACACCTTC
J: TRBJ2-7; D: NA; V: TRBV4-3; size: NA; CDR3: CASSQERPSYEQYF; DNA: TGCGCCAGCAGCCAAGAAAGACCCTCCTACGAGCAGTACTTC
J: TRBJ2-1; D: TRBD1; V: TRBV9; size: NA; CDR3: CASSFGTGGGNEQFF; DNA: TGTGCCAGCAGTTTCGGGACAGGGGGCGGAAATGAGCAGTTCTTC
J: TRBJ2-2; D: TRBD2; V: TRBV2; size: few; CDR3: CASSEGNGGGAGTGELFF; DNA: TGTGCCAGCAGTGAAGGAAACGGCGGGGGGGCCGGTACCGGGGAGCTGTTTTTT
J: TRBJ2-3; D: NA; V: TRBV28; size: NA; CDR3: CASSLPRVTTGDTQYF; DNA: TGTGCCAGCAGTTTACCCAGGGTTACGACGGGAGATACGCAGTATTTT
J: TRBJ2-7; D: NA; V: TRBV7-6; size: NA; CDR3: CASSLGTTGIYEQYF; DNA: TGTGCCAGCAGCTTAGGAACCACAGGGATCTACGAGCAGTACTTC
J: TRBJ2-5; D: NA; V: TRBV4-1; size: NA; CDR3: CASSRYQDSVETQYF; DNA: TGCGCCAGCAGCCGATATCAGGACAGCGTAGAGACCCAGTACTTC
J: TRBJ2-7; D: NA; V: TRBV28; size: NA; CDR3: CASSLGQGGFYEQYF; DNA: TGTGCCAGCAGTTTGGGGCAGGGAGGTTTCTACGAGCAGTACTTC
J: TRBJ1-5; D: NA; V: TRBV11-2; size: few; CDR3: CASSRGGTAQPQHF; DNA: TGTGCCAGCAGCCGAGGGGGGACCGCTCAGCCCCAGCATTTT
J: TRBJ2-7; D: TRBD1; V: TRBV27; size: once; CDR3: CASIRTGSSYEQYF; DNA: TGTGCCAGTATTAGGACAGGGAGCAGTTACGAGCAGTACTTC
J: TRBJ2-7; D: TRBD1; V: TRBV6-5; size: once; CDR3: CASSYSTGEVFYEQYF; DNA: TGTGCCAGCAGTTACTCCACAGGGGAAGTGTTCTACGAGCAGTACTTC
J: TRBJ2-3; D: TRBD2; V: TRBV6-6; size: NA; CDR3: CASSYSRTSGTDTQYF; DNA: TGTGCCAGCAGTTACTCTAGGACTAGCGGGACAGATACGCAGTATTTT
J: TRBJ2-1; D: NA; V: TRBV10-1; size: NA; CDR3: CASSKFQGSEQFF; DNA: TGCGCCAGCAGTAAGTTCCAGGGATCTGAGCAGTTCTTC
J: TRBJ2-5; D: NA; V: TRBV21-1; size: once; CDR3: CASSKALEREVETQYF; DNA: TGTGCCAGCAGCAAAGCGCTAGAAAGGGAAGTGGAGACCCAGTACTTC
J: TRBJ1-3; D: NA; V: TRBV9; size: NA; CDR3: CASSVGGTSGNTIYF; DNA: TGTGCCAGCAGCGTAGGAGGGACGTCTGGAAACACCATATATTTT
J: TRBJ2-5; D: NA; V: TRBV23-1; size: NA; CDR3: CASSQRLVPEETQYF; DNA: TGCGCCAGCAGTCAACGACTAGTACCGGAAGAGACCCAGTACTTC
J: TRBJ1-2; D: NA; V: TRBV21-1; size: NA; CDR3: CASSKGIYGTVLNYGYTF; DNA: TGTGCCAGCAGCAAAGGGATATACGGGACAGTCCTTAACTATGGCTACACCTTC
J: TRBJ2-7; D: TRBD2; V: TRBV10-2; size: NA; CDR3: CASSESKERGSYEQYF; DNA: TGCGCCAGCAGTGAGTCGAAAGAGCGGGGCTCCTACGAGCAGTACTTC
J: TRBJ2-4; D: NA; V: TRBV19; size: few; CDR3: CASSHLSRENIQYF; DNA: TGTGCCAGTAGTCATCTGTCGAGGGAAAACATTCAGTACTTC
J: TRBJ2-7; D: TRBD1; V: TRBV9; size: NA; CDR3: CASSVSTGNIHEQYF; DNA: TGTGCCAGCAGCGTATCGACAGGGAATATCCACGAGCAGTACTTC
J: TRBJ1-1; D: NA; V: TRBV7-2; size: NA; CDR3: CASSLSLGDSSNTEAFF; DNA: TGTGCCAGCAGCTTGTCCCTCGGGGACTCTTCGAACACTGAAGCTTTCTTT
J: TRBJ2-7; D: NA; V: TRBV7-9; size: NA; CDR3: CASSLVAEQYF; DNA: TGTGCCAGCAGCTTAGTTGCCGAGCAGTACTTC
J: TRBJ2-1; D: TRBD2; V: TRBV7-9; size: NA; CDR3: CASSKGRGEQFF; DNA: TGTGCCAGCAGTAAAGGGAGGGGTGAGCAGTTCTTC
J: TRBJ1-4; D: NA; V: TRBV27; size: NA; CDR3: CASSDQGNEKLFF; DNA: TGTGCCAGCAGTGATCAGGGTAATGAAAAACTGTTTTTT
J: TRBJ1-5; D: NA; V: TRBV27; size: NA; CDR3: CASSLSGFSDQPQHF; DNA: TGTGCCAGCAGTTTATCCGGGTTCTCGGATCAGCCCCAGCATTTT
J: TRBJ2-1; D: TRBD2; V: TRBV28; size: once; CDR3: CASTLRGGIVNEQFF; DNA: TGTGCCAGCACTCTCCGGGGGGGCATCGTCAATGAGCAGTTCTTC
J: TRBJ2-2; D: TRBD1; V: TRBV9; size: NA; CDR3: CASSVGYRGTGELFF; DNA: TGTGCCAGCAGCGTAGGGTACAGGGGAACCGGGGAGCTGTTTTTT
J: TRBJ2-3; D: NA; V: TRBV9; size: NA; CDR3: CASSPGPDTQYF; DNA: TGTGCCAGCAGCCCGGGACCAGATACGCAGTATTTT
J: TRBJ2-7; D: NA; V: TRBV27; size: NA; CDR3: CASSSPGVRSYEQYF; DNA: TGTGCCAGCAGTTCCCCGGGGGTGCGCTCCTACGAGCAGTACTTC
J: TRBJ1-1; D: NA; V: TRBV2; size: NA; CDR3: CASNNGNTEAFF; DNA: TGTGCCAGCAATAACGGGAACACTGAAGCTTTCTTT
J: TRBJ2-6; D: NA; V: TRBV14; size: NA; CDR3: CASSQEGRSMSGANVLTF; DNA: TGTGCCAGCAGCCAAGAAGGCAGATCCATGTCTGGGGCCAACGTCCTGACTTTC
J: TRBJ2-7; D: NA; V: TRBV28; size: NA; CDR3: CASSPGLSYEQYF; DNA: TGTGCCAGCAGTCCGGGGCTTTCCTACGAGCAGTACTTC
J: TRBJ2-7; D: NA; V: TRBV7-2; size: once; CDR3: CASTYSRGAYEQYF; DNA: TGTGCCAGCACCTACTCTAGGGGAGCCTACGAGCAGTACTTC
J: TRBJ2-1; D: TRBD2; V: TRBV5-8; size: NA; CDR3: CASSLGTSGVLMEQFF; DNA: TGTGCCAGCAGCTTGGGGACTAGCGGGGTACTAATGGAGCAGTTCTTC
J: TRBJ2-2; D: TRBD1; V: TRBV5-4; size: NA; CDR3: CASSLDGTVNAGELFF; DNA: TGTGCCAGCAGCTTGGATGGGACAGTTAATGCCGGGGAGCTGTTTTTT
J: TRBJ2-7; D: NA; V: TRBV7-2; size: NA; CDR3: CASSLLGYEQYF; DNA: TGTGCCAGCAGCTTATTAGGATACGAGCAGTACTTC
J: TRBJ2-3; D: NA; V: TRBV5-8; size: NA; CDR3: CASSPIRGSDTQYF; DNA: TGTGCCAGCAGCCCAATTAGGGGATCGGATACGCAGTATTTT
J: TRBJ1-5; D: TRBD1; V: TRBV28; size: NA; CDR3: CASRTTGGGQPQHF; DNA: TGTGCCAGCAGAACGACAGGGGGCGGGCAGCCCCAGCATTTT
J: TRBJ2-1; D: NA; V: TRBV30; size: NA; CDR3: CAWTLGLGRYNEQFF; DNA: TGTGCCTGGACCCTCGGGCTAGGAAGGTACAATGAGCAGTTCTTC
J: TRBJ1-1; D: NA; V: TRBV9; size: NA; CDR3: CASGGAHQRDTEAFF; DNA: TGTGCCAGCGGGGGGGCTCATCAGCGGGACACTGAAGCTTTCTTT
J: TRBJ2-1; D: NA; V: TRBV7-9; size: NA; CDR3: CASSPGLMGEVSYNEQFF; DNA: TGTGCCAGCAGCCCGGGTCTCATGGGGGAAGTCTCCTACAATGAGCAGTTCTTC
J: TRBJ1-1; D: TRBD1; V: TRBV28; size: NA; CDR3: CASSFPGQGNTEAFF; DNA: TGTGCCAGCAGTTTTCCGGGACAGGGGAACACTGAAGCTTTCTTT
J: TRBJ2-7; D: NA; V: TRBV7-9; size: NA; CDR3: CASSPSFYEQYF; DNA: TGTGCCAGCAGCCCTAGCTTCTACGAGCAGTACTTC
J: TRBJ2-2; D: NA; V: TRBV29-1; size: NA; CDR3: CSVVVRDPGELFF; DNA: TGCAGCGTTGTAGTCCGGGACCCCGGGGAGCTGTTTTTT